This T cell receptor beta chain derives from a study of CD8+CD57+ T cells in acquired aplastic anemia. Overall study context: In CD4+ cells, healthy donors produced an average of about 10.8 million reads. General study results and limits: Patients and controls shared 25 to 30 CD8+ CDR3 sequences.

Points on this clonotype: Its specificity is unknown.

The CDR3 runs 14 residues. In germline, CDR1 is SNHLY, CDR2 FYNNEI. V lost 7 bases to trimming and J lost 2 bases, with 14 bases between them. The study profiled TCR beta VDJ and CDR3 using genomic DNA as template. TCRdb called the reads again in MiXCR, with one record for every CDR3 protein. The repertoire holds about 180,000 distinct CDR3 sequences, with about 47% as singletons. The J gene is TRBJ2-5, the V gene TRBV2; D gene unclear. Source material: sorted CD4+, CD8+, or CD8+CD57+ T cells (not recorded which) from PBMCs. The clonotype originates from a human donor in good health. The CDR3 loop reads CASTFDTEQETQYF. For the CDR3, the DNA is TGTGCCAGCACCTTCGACACGGAACAAGAGACCCAGTACTTC. Full variable domain (rest looked up from reference TRBV2 and TRBJ2-5): EPEVTQTPSHQVTQMGQEVILRCVPISNHLYFYWYRQILGQKVEFLVSFYNNEISEKSEIFDDQFSVERPDGSNFTLKIRSTKLEDSAMYFCASTFDTEQETQYFGPGTRLLVL.